Shown below are 23 T cell receptor beta chains from a single sample sequenced in a study of blood T cell repertoires in COVID-19. Clones were sequenced by immunoSEQ multiplex PCR, and TCRdb holds only the in-frame ones, with some missing. The sample lists about 160,000 clones, roughly 82% occurring once. The sequencing input was peripheral blood. All receptors derive from a woman aged 40 to 49 with COVID-19, enrolled during active disease.

The chain joins TRBV5-6 to TRBJ2-7; a weak D match, TRBD1 (5 bases). V lost 0 bases, J lost 0 bases, and 10 bases lay in between. Germline CDR1 reads SGHDT; CDR2 reads YYEEEE. The CDR3 has 15 amino acids. CDR3 sequence: CASSLVGANSYEQYF. The CDR3 DNA is TGTGCCAGCAGCTTGGTAGGGGCGAACTCCTACGAGCAGTACTTC.

The J gene is TRBJ2-4, the V gene TRBV15; a weak D match, TRBD1 (5 bases). Trimming cost V 6 bases and J 0 bases, with 6 bases left between them. The CDR3 length is 13 residues. Germline assignment: CDR1 LNHNV and CDR2 YYDKDF (reference sequence). The CDR3 sequence: CATRGRAKNIQYF. DNA of the CDR3: TGTGCCACCAGGGGGCGAGCCAAAAACATTCAGTACTTC. Based on the CDR3 plus reference TRBV15 and TRBJ2-4, the full variable domain is DAMVIQNPRYQVTQFGKPVTLSCSQTLNHNVMYWYQQKSSQAPKLLFHYYDKDFNNEADTPDNFQSRRPNTSFCFLDIRSPGLGDTAMYLCATRGRAKNIQYFGAGTRLSVL.

The chain employs TRBV2 and TRBJ1-2, with TRBD1 matching 7 bases. From germline, CDR1 is SNHLY and CDR2 FYNNEI. The CDR3 spans 13 residues. V lost 7 bases and J lost 8; bases outside the gene matches: 10. CDR3 loop: CASTRTGGLGYTF. The CDR3 DNA reads as TGTGCCAGCACCAGGACAGGTGGTCTGGGCTACACCTTC.

V and J are TRBV4-2 and TRBJ2-2, with D perhaps TRBD2 (6 bases). The CDR3 has 14 residues. V lost 3 bases and J 4 bases, leaving 9 bases between the germline ends. The V gene's germline CDR1 is LGHNA and CDR2 YNFKEQ. The chain's CDR3 is CASSQFGGTGELFF. DNA of the CDR3: TGTGCCAGCAGCCAGTTCGGGGGCACCGGGGAGCTGTTTTTT.

The chain recombines TRBV30 with TRBJ1-2, with TRBD1 as a possible D gene (5 bases). This CDR3 is 13 amino acids long. In germline, CDR1 is GTSNPN, CDR2 SVGIG (reference sequence). Trimming took 3 bases from V and 9 from J, leaving 17 bases between them. The CDR3 sequence is CAWSPYRIRSYTF. The DNA for the CDR3 is TGTGCCTGGAGCCCGTACAGGATTCGAAGCTACACCTTC.

V gene TRBV5-8 combines with J gene TRBJ1-1, with D maybe TRBD1 (6 bases). Per germline, CDR1 SGHTS and CDR2 YDEGEE. Trimming took off 0 bases at V and 0 bases at J, with 18 bases between the two ends. The CDR3 consists of 18 residues. Here the CDR3 DNA reads TGTGCCAGCAGCTTGGAGGTTTACAGGGCCCTAATGAACACTGAAGCTTTCTTT. It codes for CASSLEVYRALMNTEAFF.

This chain links TRBV9 with TRBJ1-6, with no clear D. Per the germline V gene, CDR1 is SGDLS and CDR2 is YYNGEE. Trimming pared 0 bases from V and 10 bases from J, leaving 5 bases between. There are 12 residues in the CDR3. Here the CDR3 reads CASSVAGSPLHF. DNA of the CDR3: TGTGCCAGCAGCGTAGCGGGGTCACCCCTCCACTTT.

This clone has a handful of counts. CDR3 DNA: TGTGCCAGCAGCCTGTCCGGGACAGGGTATGGCTACACCTTC. This encodes CASSLSGTGYGYTF. V gene TRBV3-1 (or the pseudogene TRBV3-2) combines with J gene TRBJ1-2; 9 bases match TRBD1. Germline V gene lookup returns CDR1 LGHDT and CDR2 YNNKEL (reference sequence). Trimming took 4 bases from V and 5 from J; bases not matched to a gene: 5. The CDR3 contains 14 residues.

This clone was seen just once. CDR3 sequence (DNA): TGTGCCACCAGTGATCCCGGACTAGCGGGAGACGAGCAGTACTTC. Protein product: CATSDPGLAGDEQYF. The chain combines TRBV24-1 with TRBJ2-7; 13 positions agree with TRBD2. The CDR3 has 15 amino acids. V lost 3 bases, J lost 5 bases, and 3 bases stayed unmatched. Germline V lookup: CDR1 KGHDR, CDR2 SFDVKD.

This clone was seen more than once but under ten times. This CDR3 reads CASRSSGRALYEQYF. The CDR3 DNA is TGTGCCAGCAGGTCTAGCGGGAGGGCCCTCTACGAGCAGTACTTC. The V gene is TRBV28, the J gene TRBJ2-7; 12 bases fit TRBD2. Germline CDR1 MDHEN, CDR2 SYDVKM. J gave up 3 bases and V 6 bases, and 6 bases lay outside the gene matches. The CDR3 totals 15 residues.

V usage is TRBV28 and J usage is TRBJ2-7; D is possibly TRBD1 (6 bases). V lost 6 bases and J lost 6, with 18 bases in between. The CDR3 spans 14 residues. Germline-derived CDR1 and CDR2 are MDHEN and SYDVKM. CDR3: CASRDNTGFAEQYF. The CDR3 DNA reads as TGTGCCAGCAGAGATAATACAGGGTTCGCCGAGCAGTACTTC.

Turning to this clone: Other DNA sequences in the sample encode the same CDR3. The rearrangement uses TRBV7-8 and TRBJ2-1; no clear D gene. V shed 1 base and J shed 4 bases, with 11 bases lying between them. This CDR3 is 15 amino acids long. Per germline, CDR1 SGHVS and CDR2 FQNEAQ. The CDR3 bases are TGTGCCAGCAGCTTAGTATTAGCCGGATACAATGAGCAGTTCTTC. Residues: CASSLVLAGYNEQFF. The full variable domain, completed using reference TRBV7-8 and TRBJ2-1, is GAGVSQSPRYKVAKRGQDVALRCDPISGHVSLFWYQQALGQGPEFLTYFQNEAQLDKSGLPSDRFFAERPEGSVSTLKIQRTQQEDSAVYLCASSLVLAGYNEQFFGPGTRLTVL.

This clone was observed a few times. The chain carries TRBV19 and TRBJ1-1; D not certain. Deletions cut 10 bases from V and 1 base from J, with 13 bases between. The V gene's germline CDR1 is LNHDA and CDR2 SQIVND (reference sequence). The length of the CDR3 is 13 residues. Here the CDR3 DNA reads TGTGCCATTCGAGATAGCGGGAACACTGAAGCTTTCTTT. Protein: CAIRDSGNTEAFF.

The J gene is TRBJ2-2, the V gene TRBV3-1 (or the pseudogene TRBV3-2); D is perhaps TRBD2 (5 bases). The CDR3 runs 15 residues. V lost 0 bases and J 1 base, leaving 6 bases between the germline ends. Looked up from germline, CDR1 is LGHDT and CDR2 is YNNKEL (reference sequence). In DNA form, the CDR3 reads TGTGCCAGCAGCCAAGAGGCGGGGAACACCGGGGAGCTGTTTTTT. Protein: CASSQEAGNTGELFF.

This clone was seen a single time. V and J are TRBV9 and TRBJ2-3; 10 bases align to TRBD1. The CDR3 contains 15 residues. V lost 3 bases and J lost 7; bases outside the gene matches: 8. Germline CDR1 and CDR2: SGDLS and YYNGEE. CDR3 coding DNA: TGTGCCAGCAGCGGACATGGGACAGGGGTACATACGCAGTATTTT. As protein: CASSGHGTGVHTQYF.

The rearrangement uses TRBV7-9 and TRBJ2-5; TRBD2 might be the D (7 bases). The CDR3 length is 14 residues. Germline CDR1 reads SEHNR; CDR2 reads FQNEAQ (reference sequence). Trimming took off 7 bases at V and 8 bases at J, with 20 bases between the two ends. CDR3 loop: CASNDNRGAGTQYF. Written as DNA, the CDR3 is TGTGCCAGCAACGACAACCGGGGGGCCGGCACCCAGTACTTC.

This chain links TRBV11-2 with TRBJ1-3; maybe TRBD1 (6 bases). CDR1 and CDR2 (germline): SGHAT, FQNNGV. Trimming removed 2 bases from V and 5 bases from J, with 19 bases in between. The CDR3 length is 17 residues. For the CDR3, the DNA is TGTGCCAGCAGCTTAATTTCCGGGTCCGACAGGAGAAACACCATATATTTT. Translating gives CASSLISGSDRRNTIYF.

The chain is built from TRBV19 and TRBJ1-2; 8 bases align to TRBD1. The CDR3 extends over 13 amino acids. V shed 5 bases and J 4 bases; nucleotides not matched to a gene: 3. Germline CDR1 and CDR2: LNHDA and SQIVND (reference sequence). The CDR3 protein is CASSGGTGYGYTF. The CDR3 bases are TGTGCCAGTAGTGGAGGGACAGGCTATGGCTACACCTTC.

This chain connects TRBV6-6 to TRBJ2-1; 10 bases fit TRBD2. The V gene's germline CDR1 is MNHNY and CDR2 SVGAGI (reference sequence). The V and J ends lost 5 bases and 5 bases, in that order; junction bases with no gene match: 3. The CDR3 totals 14 residues. The CDR3 reads CASSRLAGNNEQFF. CDR3 nucleotide sequence: TGTGCCAGCAGTCGACTAGCGGGTAACAATGAGCAGTTCTTC.

The J gene is TRBJ2-7, the V gene TRBV11-2; the D gene is possibly TRBD1 (5 bases). The germline V and J ends were trimmed by 0 bases and 3 bases, with 12 bases remaining between them. Germline V gene lookup returns CDR1 SGHAT and CDR2 FQNNGV. This CDR3 spans 15 amino acids. CDR3 bases: TGTGCCAGCAGCTTAGATCTCAGGACAAACTACGAGCAGTACGTC. Amino acids: CASSLDLRTNYEQYV.

The rearrangement links TRBV15 to TRBJ2-7; 7 bases match TRBD2. The CDR3 loop spans 14 amino acids. From germline, CDR1 is LNHNV and CDR2 YYDKDF (reference sequence). Trimming at V came to 6 bases and at J to 6 bases, leaving 11 bases not matched to a gene. Here the CDR3 DNA reads TGTGCCACCAGATCTCCGGGGGGACCCATCGAGCAGTACTTC. The encoded protein is CATRSPGGPIEQYF.

The chain employs TRBV19 and TRBJ1-5, with 9 bases that match TRBD1. CDR3 length: 18 residues. Germline lookup yields CDR1 LNHDA and CDR2 SQIVND (reference sequence). The ends lost 8 bases at V and 0 bases at J; junction bases unmatched: 14. The CDR3 loop is CASRPGQGRSYSNQPQHF. Here the CDR3 DNA reads TGTGCCAGTCGACCGGGACAGGGTAGGTCTTATAGCAATCAGCCCCAGCATTTT.

J is TRBJ2-1 and V is TRBV7-9, with TRBD2 as a possible D gene (6 bases). The CDR3 loop spans 14 amino acids. CDR1 is SEHNR, CDR2 FQNEAQ, per germline (reference sequence). Trimming left V 5 bases short and J 7 bases short, with 15 bases between. CDR3 sequence: CASSPNRGKNEQFF. The DNA of the CDR3 is TGTGCCAGCAGCCCAAACCGGGGGAAAAATGAGCAGTTCTTC.